The subject of this entry is one T cell receptor beta chain. Antigen specificity is unknown. Amplification used 60 Vbeta primers and 13 Jbeta primers. Measured with immunoSEQ multiplex PCR; TCRdb has only the in-frame clones, and not every one. The clone table shows some 200,000 clones, with the ten largest holding almost 6.5%. This sample was included in a study of cytomegalovirus exposure and HLA in healthy donors. Broader study findings: As was reported, the classifier diagnosed cytomegalovirus status with high specificity and sensitivity.

From germline, CDR1 is MNHEY and CDR2 SMNVEV (reference sequence). Trimming removed 4 bases from V and 5 bases from J; junction bases left unmatched: 7. The CDR3 has 14 residues. The sequenced sample was PBMCs. The chain joins TRBV27 to TRBJ1-1; TRBD1 matches at 7 bases. The clonotype comes from a man aged 25-45 years in good health and CMV-seronegative. CDR3 bases: TGTGCCAGCAGTTCCAAGGGGGCTCCGACTGAAGCTTTCTTT. It specifies CASSSKGAPTEAFF.